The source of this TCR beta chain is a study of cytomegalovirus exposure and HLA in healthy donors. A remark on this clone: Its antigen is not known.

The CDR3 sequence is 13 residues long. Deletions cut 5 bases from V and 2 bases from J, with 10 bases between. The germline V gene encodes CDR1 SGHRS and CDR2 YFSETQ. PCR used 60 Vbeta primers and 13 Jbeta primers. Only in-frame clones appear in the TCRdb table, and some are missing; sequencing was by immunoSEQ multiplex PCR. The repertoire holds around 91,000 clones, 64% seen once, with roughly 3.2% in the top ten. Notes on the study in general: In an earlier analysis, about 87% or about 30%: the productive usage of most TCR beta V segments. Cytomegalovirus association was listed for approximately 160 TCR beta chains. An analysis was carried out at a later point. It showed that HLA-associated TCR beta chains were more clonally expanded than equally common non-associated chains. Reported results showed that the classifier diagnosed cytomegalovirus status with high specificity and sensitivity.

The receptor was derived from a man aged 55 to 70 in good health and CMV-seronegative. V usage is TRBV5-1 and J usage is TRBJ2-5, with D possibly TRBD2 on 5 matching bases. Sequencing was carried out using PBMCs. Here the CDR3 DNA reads TGCGCCAGCAGTGGACTCGCGCAAGAGACCCAGTACTTC. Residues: CASSGLAQETQYF.